What follows are 13 T cell receptor beta chains derived from one specimen sequenced in a study of shared clonotypes between healthy human individuals. Libraries were prepared by immunoSEQ multiplex PCR; TCRdb keeps only in-frame clonotypes and omits some of them. The sample holds more than 550,000 clones, over 60% seen once. Sequenced input: memory CD4+ T cells sorted from blood. Described subset: CD45RA-negative fraction. These receptors originate from a woman in her twenties or thirties in good health.

The chain is built from TRBV10-1 and TRBJ1-5; TRBD1 is a possible D gene (5 bases). The length of the CDR3 is 15 residues. V was shortened by 3 bases and J by 3 bases, with 12 bases between the two germline ends. The germline V gene has CDR1 WNHNN and CDR2 SYGVQD (reference sequence). In nucleotides, the CDR3 is TGCGCCAGCAGTGAAAAAAGGGGAAACAATCAGCCCCAGCATTTT. This sequence encodes CASSEKRGNNQPQHF.

The chain links TRBV2 to TRBJ1-1; no firm D call. This CDR3 has 12 amino acids. Germline V gene data show CDR1 as SNHLY and CDR2 as FYNNEI. Trimming removed 7 bases at V and 6 bases at J, with 12 bases between. The CDR3 reads CASKVGMAEAFF. DNA of the CDR3: TGTGCCAGCAAGGTAGGCATGGCTGAAGCTTTCTTT.

This chain connects TRBV1 to TRBJ2-5. TRBV1 has pseudogene status. The CDR3 is made up of 9 amino acids. DNA for the CDR3: TGCACTTTCCAAGAGACCCAGTACTTC. Its translation: CTFQETQYF.

The chain recombines TRBV5-1 with TRBJ2-7; TRBD2 matches 14 bases. This CDR3 region has 16 residues. From germline, CDR1 is SGHRS and CDR2 YFSETQ. Trimming removed 2 bases from V and 3 bases from J; junction bases left unmatched: 4. CDR3 nucleotides: TGCGCCAGCAGCTTCGGACTAGCGGGAGGTTTCTACGAGCAGTACTTC. It codes for CASSFGLAGGFYEQYF.

J is TRBJ1-2 and V is TRBV9, with D unclear. The CDR3 sequence is 16 residues long. Looked up from germline, CDR1 is SGDLS and CDR2 is YYNGEE. V dropped 4 bases and J dropped 0 bases, with 16 bases sitting between them. CDR3 residues: CASSPLGPIANYGYTF. The DNA for the CDR3 is TGTGCCAGCAGCCCGCTTGGCCCCATAGCTAACTATGGCTACACCTTC.

As for this clone: The sample carries other DNA sequences with the same CDR3. The chain carries TRBV2 and TRBJ1-1; tentatively, D is TRBD1 (6 bases). Germline V gene data show CDR1 as SNHLY and CDR2 as FYNNEI. The CDR3 length is 14 residues. The V end was cut by 4 bases, the J end by 0 bases, with 9 bases between. The CDR3 protein is CASSAGTLNTEAFF. The CDR3 bases are TGTGCCAGCAGTGCCGGGACACTGAACACTGAAGCTTTCTTT.

This sequence joins TRBV5-1 and TRBJ1-2; TRBD1 is a possible D gene (5 bases). V lost 9 bases, J lost 2 bases, and 20 bases lay in between. There are 15 residues in the CDR3. Germline V gives CDR1 SGHRS, CDR2 YFSETQ. The DNA of the CDR3 is TGCGCCACATCGCCGGGGCAATCTGAAAACTATGGCTACACCTTC. Its protein is CATSPGQSENYGYTF.

This clone was recorded a few times. CDR3 region: CASSLMRGGGNQPQHF. CDR3 nucleotide sequence: TGCGCCAGCAGCCTAATGAGGGGGGGCGGCAATCAGCCCCAGCATTTT. The chain links TRBV5-1 to TRBJ1-5, with D possibly TRBD1 on 6 matching bases. Germline V lookup: CDR1 SGHRS, CDR2 YFSETQ. The CDR3 is made up of 16 amino acids. V dropped 4 bases and J dropped 2 bases, with 16 bases sitting between them.

Only a few counts were recorded for this clone. The V call is TRBV7-2, the J call TRBJ2-5; 7 bases align to TRBD1. The CDR3 is 14 amino acids. Per germline, CDR1 SGHTA and CDR2 FQGNSA. V shed 6 bases, J shed 5 bases, and the junction held 9 bases outside the gene matches. The CDR3: CASRGQVFRETQYF. The CDR3 DNA sequence: TGTGCCAGCAGAGGACAGGTCTTCCGGGAGACCCAGTACTTC.

The CDR3 spells CASSLLFGRSNTGELFF. CDR3 coding DNA: TGTGCCAGCAGTTTATTATTCGGGCGGTCAAACACCGGGGAGCTGTTTTTT. The rearrangement uses TRBV28 and TRBJ2-2; D is undetermined. CDR1 and CDR2 from the germline V gene are MDHEN and SYDVKM. V lost 1 base, J lost 2 bases, and 14 bases lay in between. This CDR3 comprises 17 residues.

This clone has a single count. The same CDR3 is also encoded by other DNA sequences in this sample. V is TRBV7-2 and J is TRBJ1-5; D gene uncertain. Germline CDR1 SGHTA, CDR2 FQGNSA. Trimming removed 1 base from V and 5 bases from J, with 6 bases in between. CDR3 size: 13 residues. This CDR3 is CASSLGGDQPQHF. CDR3 DNA: TGTGCCAGCAGCTTAGGTGGGGATCAGCCCCAGCATTTT.

This clone was picked up many times. The chain carries TRBV4-2 and TRBJ2-3; 7 bases line up with TRBD2. The CDR3 sequence is 18 residues long. Germline V CDR1 and CDR2: LGHNA, YNFKEQ. J was trimmed by 4 bases and V by 3 bases; bases with no gene match: 16. CDR3: CASSHGEGLGGGADTQYF. Here the CDR3 DNA reads TGTGCCAGCAGCCACGGGGAAGGCCTGGGTGGGGGGGCAGATACGCAGTATTTT.

This rearrangement joins TRBV4-1 to TRBJ2-2; TRBD1 is a possible D gene (5 bases). Germline assignment: CDR1 MGHRA and CDR2 YSYEKL. With 1 base removed from V and 7 bases from J, the gap between germline ends came to 13 bases. This CDR3 is built from 15 residues. The CDR3 bases are TGCGCCAGCAGCCAAGTCTTACAGGCGAGCGGGGAGCTGTTTTTT. It translates to CASSQVLQASGELFF.